What follows describes a single T cell receptor beta chain. The source of the sample is a study of blood T cell repertoires in COVID-19. Trimming cost V 4 bases and J 2 bases; bases outside gene matches: 5. The CDR3 spans 16 residues. The germline CDR1 and CDR2 sequences are MNHNY and SVGAGI (reference sequence). The repertoire was sequenced with immunoSEQ multiplex PCR; TCRdb's copy has only in-frame clones and lacks some. Of more than 300,000 clones detected, roughly 90% appear once; the ten largest clones hold about 7%. V usage is TRBV6-6 and J usage is TRBJ1-6; TRBD1 matches at 7 bases. The sequence derives from a woman between 65 and 79 years old with COVID-19, enrolled during active disease. Sequenced material: peripheral blood. In DNA, the CDR3 is TGTGCCAGCAGTTCCACAGGGGCTCCCTATAATTCACCCCTCCACTTT. This translates into CASSSTGAPYNSPLHF.